This T cell receptor (beta chain) was sequenced during a study of blood T cell repertoires in COVID-19. Sequenced by immunoSEQ multiplex PCR; TCRdb stores in-frame clones only, minus some. The profile shows about 15,000 clones, around 75% of them singletons. What was sequenced was peripheral blood. All receptors come from a man aged 55 to 70 with acute or convalescent COVID-19.

The chain has TRBV7-2 and TRBJ2-3, with D uncertain. V dropped 2 bases and J dropped 4 bases, with 13 bases sitting between them. The CDR3 spans 15 residues. The germline V gene has CDR1 SGHTA and CDR2 FQGNSA. Here the CDR3 reads CASSLRGSAPDTQYF. CDR3 DNA sequence: TGTGCCAGCAGCTTACGAGGAAGCGCCCCAGATACGCAGTATTTT.